This TCR beta chain came from a study of control samples from healthy donors and cancer patients. The CDR3 covers 17 residues. V shed 3 bases, J shed 4 bases, and the junction held 11 bases outside the gene matches. The germline CDR1 and CDR2 sequences are SGHAT and FQNNGV. Assay used: immunoSEQ multiplex PCR; TCRdb lists only in-frame clones, some missing. The sample contains around 120,000 clones, roughly nine tenths of which appear only once. The sequence derives from a woman in her fifties or sixties with colorectal cancer. V and J are TRBV11-2 and TRBJ2-3; 9 bases align to TRBD1. The sequenced sample was PBMCs. CDR3 residues: CASSFFAGQGGADTQYF. The CDR3 coding sequence is TGTGCCAGCAGCTTCTTCGCGGGACAGGGTGGCGCAGATACGCAGTATTTT.